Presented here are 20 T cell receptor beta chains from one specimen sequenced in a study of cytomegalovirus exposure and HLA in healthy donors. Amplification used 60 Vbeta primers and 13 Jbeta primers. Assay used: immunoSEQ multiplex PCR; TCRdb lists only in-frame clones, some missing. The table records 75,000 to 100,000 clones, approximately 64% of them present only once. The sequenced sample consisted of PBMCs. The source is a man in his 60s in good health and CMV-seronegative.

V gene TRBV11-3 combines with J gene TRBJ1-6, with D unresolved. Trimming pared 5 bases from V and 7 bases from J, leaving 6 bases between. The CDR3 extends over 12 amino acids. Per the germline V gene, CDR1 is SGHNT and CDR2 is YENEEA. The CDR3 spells CASSGQNSPLHF. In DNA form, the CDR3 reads TGTGCCAGCAGCGGGCAGAATTCACCCCTCCACTTT. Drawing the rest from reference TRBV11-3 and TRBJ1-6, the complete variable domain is EAGVVQSPRYKIIEKKQPVAFWCNPISGHNTLYWYLQNLGQGPELLIRYENEEAVDDSQLPKDRFSAERLKGVDSTLKIQPAELGDSAVYLCASSGQNSPLHFGNGTRLTVT.

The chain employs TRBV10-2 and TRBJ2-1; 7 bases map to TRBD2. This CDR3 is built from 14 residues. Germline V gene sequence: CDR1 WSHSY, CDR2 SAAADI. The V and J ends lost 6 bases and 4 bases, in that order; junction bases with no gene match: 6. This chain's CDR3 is CASSVQREYNEQFF. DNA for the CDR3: TGCGCCAGCAGCGTGCAGCGGGAATACAATGAGCAGTTCTTC.

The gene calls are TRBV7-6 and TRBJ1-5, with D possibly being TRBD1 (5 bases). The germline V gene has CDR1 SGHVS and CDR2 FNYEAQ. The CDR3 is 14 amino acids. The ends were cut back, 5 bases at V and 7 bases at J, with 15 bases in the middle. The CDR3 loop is CASSDYGGDQPQHF. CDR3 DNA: TGTGCCAGCAGCGACTACGGGGGGGACCAGCCCCAGCATTTT.

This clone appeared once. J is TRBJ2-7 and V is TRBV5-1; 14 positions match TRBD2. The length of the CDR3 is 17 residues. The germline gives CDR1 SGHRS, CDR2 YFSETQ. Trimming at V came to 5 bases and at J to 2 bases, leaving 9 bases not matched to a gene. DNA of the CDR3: TGCGCCAGCAGTTACGGACTAGCGGGAGGTGGTACCTACGAGCAGTACTTC. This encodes CASSYGLAGGGTYEQYF.

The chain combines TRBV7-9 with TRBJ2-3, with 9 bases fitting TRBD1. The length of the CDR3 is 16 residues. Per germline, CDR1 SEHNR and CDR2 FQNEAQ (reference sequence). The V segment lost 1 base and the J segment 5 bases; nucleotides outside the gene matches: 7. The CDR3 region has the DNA TGTGCCAGCAGCTTAGGAGACAGGGGGATGAGAGATACGCAGTATTTT. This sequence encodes CASSLGDRGMRDTQYF. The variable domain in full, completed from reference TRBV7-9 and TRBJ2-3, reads DTGVSQNPRHKITKRGQNVTFRCDPISEHNRLYWYRQTLGQGPEFLTYFQNEAQLEKSRLLSDRFSAERPKGSFSTLEIQRTEQGDSAMYLCASSLGDRGMRDTQYFGPGTRLTVL.

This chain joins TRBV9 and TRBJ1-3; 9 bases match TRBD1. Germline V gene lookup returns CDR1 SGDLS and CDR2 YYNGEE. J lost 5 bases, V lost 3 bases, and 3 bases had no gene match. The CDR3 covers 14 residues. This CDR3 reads CASSEQGARNTIYF. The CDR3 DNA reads TGTGCCAGCAGCGAACAGGGGGCAAGAAACACCATATATTTT. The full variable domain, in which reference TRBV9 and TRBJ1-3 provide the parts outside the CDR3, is DSGVTQTPKHLITATGQRVTLRCSPRSGDLSVYWYQQSLDQGLQFLIQYYNGEERAKGNILERFSAQQFPDLHSELNLSSLELGDSALYFCASSEQGARNTIYFGEGSWLTVV.

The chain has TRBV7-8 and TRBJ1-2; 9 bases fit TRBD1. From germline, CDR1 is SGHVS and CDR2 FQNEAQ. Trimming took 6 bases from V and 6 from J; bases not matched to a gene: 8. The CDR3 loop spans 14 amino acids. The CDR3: CASRPGQGWDGYTF. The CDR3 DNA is TGTGCCAGCAGACCGGGACAGGGTTGGGATGGCTACACCTTC.

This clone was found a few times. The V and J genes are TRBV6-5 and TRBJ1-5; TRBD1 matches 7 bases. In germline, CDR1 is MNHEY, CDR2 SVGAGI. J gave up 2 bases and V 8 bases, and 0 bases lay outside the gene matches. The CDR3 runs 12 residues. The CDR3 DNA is TGTGCCAGCGGACAGGGCAATCAGCCCCAGCATTTT. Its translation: CASGQGNQPQHF.

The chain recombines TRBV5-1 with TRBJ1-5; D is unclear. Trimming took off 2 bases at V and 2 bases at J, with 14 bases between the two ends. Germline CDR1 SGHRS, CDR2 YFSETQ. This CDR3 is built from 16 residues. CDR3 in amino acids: CASSLGPTTGNQPQHF. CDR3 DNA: TGCGCCAGCAGCTTAGGGCCGACTACTGGCAATCAGCCCCAGCATTTT.

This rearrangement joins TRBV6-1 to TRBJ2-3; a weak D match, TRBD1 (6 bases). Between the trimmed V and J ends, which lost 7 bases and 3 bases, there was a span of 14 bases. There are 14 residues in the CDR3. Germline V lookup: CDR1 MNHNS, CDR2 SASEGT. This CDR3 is CASTAWGTTDTQYF. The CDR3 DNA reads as TGTGCCAGCACGGCGTGGGGGACAACAGATACGCAGTATTTT.

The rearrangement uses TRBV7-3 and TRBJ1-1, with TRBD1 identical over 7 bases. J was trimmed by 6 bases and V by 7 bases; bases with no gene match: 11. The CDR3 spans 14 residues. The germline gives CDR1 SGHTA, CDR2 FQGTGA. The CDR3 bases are TGTGCCAGCACGCCCTCAGGGGGGCCTCCTGAAGCTTTCTTT. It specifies CASTPSGGPPEAFF.

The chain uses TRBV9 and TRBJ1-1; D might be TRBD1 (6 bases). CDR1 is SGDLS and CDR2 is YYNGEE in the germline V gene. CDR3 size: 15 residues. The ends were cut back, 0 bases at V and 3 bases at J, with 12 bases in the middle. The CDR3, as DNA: TGTGCCAGCAGCGTAGCGGACAGAATATACACTGAAGCTTTCTTT. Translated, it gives CASSVADRIYTEAFF.

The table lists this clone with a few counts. The CDR3 DNA reads TGTGCCAGCAGCTCTTCGGGTTGGTATTCCTACGAGCAGTACTTC. Protein sequence: CASSSSGWYSYEQYF. The chain uses TRBV7-9 and TRBJ2-7, with D uncertain. Trimming stripped 4 bases from V and 1 base from J, with 14 bases between. CDR1 is SEHNR and CDR2 is FQNEAQ in the germline V gene (reference sequence). This CDR3 has 15 residues.

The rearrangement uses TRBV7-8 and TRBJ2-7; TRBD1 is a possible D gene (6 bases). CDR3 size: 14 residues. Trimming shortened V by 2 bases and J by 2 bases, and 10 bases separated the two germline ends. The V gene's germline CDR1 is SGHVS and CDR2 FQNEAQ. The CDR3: CASSLRDTTYEQYF. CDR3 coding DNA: TGTGCCAGCAGCTTAAGGGACACAACCTACGAGCAGTACTTC.

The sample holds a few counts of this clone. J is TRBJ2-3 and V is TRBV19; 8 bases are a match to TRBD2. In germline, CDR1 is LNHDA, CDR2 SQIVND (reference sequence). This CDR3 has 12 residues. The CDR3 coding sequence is TGTGCAGCGGGGGAGAGCACAGATACGCAGTATTTT. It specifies CAAGESTDTQYF.

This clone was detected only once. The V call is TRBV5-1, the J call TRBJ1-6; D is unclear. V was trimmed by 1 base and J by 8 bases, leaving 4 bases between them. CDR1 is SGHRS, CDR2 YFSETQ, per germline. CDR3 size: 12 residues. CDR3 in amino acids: CASSLPDSPLHF. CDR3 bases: TGCGCCAGCAGCTTGCCCGATTCACCCCTCCACTTT.

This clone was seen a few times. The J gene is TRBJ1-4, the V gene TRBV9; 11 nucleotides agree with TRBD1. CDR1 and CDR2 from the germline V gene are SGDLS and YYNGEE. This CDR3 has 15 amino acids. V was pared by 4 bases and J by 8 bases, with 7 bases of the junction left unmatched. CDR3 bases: TGTGCCAGCAGCCCCGGGACAGGGGGGAACGAAAAACTGTTTTTT. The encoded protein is CASSPGTGGNEKLFF.

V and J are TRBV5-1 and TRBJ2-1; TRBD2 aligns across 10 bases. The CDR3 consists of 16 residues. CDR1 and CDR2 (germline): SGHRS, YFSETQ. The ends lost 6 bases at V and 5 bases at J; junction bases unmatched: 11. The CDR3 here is CASTPETSGYNNEQFF. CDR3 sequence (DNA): TGCGCCAGCACCCCAGAGACTAGCGGGTACAACAATGAGCAGTTCTTC. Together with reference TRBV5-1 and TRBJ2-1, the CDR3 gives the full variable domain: KAGVTQTPRYLIKTRGQQVTLSCSPISGHRSVSWYQQTPGQGLQFLFEYFSETQRNKGNFPGRFSGRQFSNSRSEMNVSTLELGDSALYLCASTPETSGYNNEQFFGPGTRLTVL.

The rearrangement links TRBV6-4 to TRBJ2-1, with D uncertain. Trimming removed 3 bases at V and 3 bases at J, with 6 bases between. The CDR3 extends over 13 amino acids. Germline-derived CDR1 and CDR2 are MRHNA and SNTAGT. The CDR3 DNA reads TGTGCCAGCAGTGATCCTAACTACAATGAGCAGTTCTTC. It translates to CASSDPNYNEQFF.

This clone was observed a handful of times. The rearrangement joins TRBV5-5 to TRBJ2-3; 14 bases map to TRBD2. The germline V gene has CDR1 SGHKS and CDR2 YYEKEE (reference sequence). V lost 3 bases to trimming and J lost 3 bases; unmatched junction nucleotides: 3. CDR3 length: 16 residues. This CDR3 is CASSSGTSGSTDTQYF. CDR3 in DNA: TGTGCCAGCAGCTCGGGGACTAGCGGGAGTACAGATACGCAGTATTTT.